Listed below are T cell receptor beta chains from one sample, sequenced in a study of shared clonotypes between healthy human individuals. The data were produced by immunoSEQ multiplex PCR, yet TCRdb's version contains in-frame clones alone and is incomplete. Among fewer than 850,000 clones listed, roughly 91% were seen once. The source material was memory CD8+ T cells from PBMCs. Source of these receptors: a man between 18 and 29 years old in good health. Some clones in this sample may be carry-over from other donors' samples. The CDR3 runs from the conserved cysteine through the conserved F or W.

>TRBV11-2
CASSLVRGTYNEQFF
>TRBV7-9
CASSLARDLSSSYEQYF
>TRBV14
CASSQDFHEQYF
>TRBV27
CASSLWGQIGETQYF
>TRBV27
CASSSTDREHYGYTF
>TRBV5-1
CASSLAGGIYEQYF
>TRBV6-5
CASSPSRYSEAFF
>TRBV30
CAGLAGASYNEQFF
>TRBV28
CASAPGWDHQETQYF
>TRBV5-3
CARSFGRISYGYTF
>TRBV6-5
CASSGLAAFDEQFF
>TRBV18
CASSPTVGGGLAGLSSYEQYF
>TRBV7-9
CASSVVEREAGELFF
>TRBV7-9
CASSLEGTPAYEQYF
>TRBV4-1
CASSQEGRGLNEQFF
>TRBV28
CASSLFRYYEQYF
>TRBV9
CASSATGASGQPQHF
>TRBV10-1
CASSESLIEPSRYNEQFF
>TRBV7-9
CASSLDLRAHHVALHF
>TRBV6-5
CASITWTSGRYEQYF
>TRBV5-5
CASSLGVAGSETEAFF
>TRBV29-1
CSVQGQVEDLYNEQFF
>TRBV6-1
CASSLGTSGPYEQYF
>TRBV7-9
CASSPLYNEQFF
>TRBV14
CASSRWKGEDTGELFF
>TRBV10-1
CASSGAGPQGEQYF
>TRBV6-1
CASYHRDRGPYEQYF
>TRBV7-2
CASTSWDLYEQYF
>TRBV7-3
CASSPSGEGTQYF
>TRBV29-1
CSAGQGLKNIQYF
>TRBV5-4
CASSFWTGNYEQYF
>TRBV5-4
CASSRDWTSGNTIYF
>TRBV28
CASSPPGLVGYEQYF
>TRBV11-2
CASSLRTSSTDTQYF
>TRBV9
CASSVGREFTGELFF
>TRBV18
CASSPYRLMNTEAFF
>TRBV6-5
CASLGQGASYTF
>TRBV27
CASSPSQGNSNQPQHF
>TRBV10-2
CASSSRDRGYEQYF
>TRBV30
CAWSAGLAGVKFSYNEQFF
>TRBV5-4
CASSGTSGRPNPYEQYF
>TRBV7-2
CASSLDRGFYYEQYF
>TRBV6-6
CASSYSHEQYF
>TRBV7-9
CASSLNSGQNTDTQYF
>TRBV4-2
CASSQDGAGGPDTQYF
>TRBV7-3
CASSLIGGNTDTQYF
>TRBV5-6
CASSLTRWTEAFF
>TRBV19
CATQTGQGPRDEQFF
>TRBV27
CASSLLFRGELFF
>TRBV4-1
CASSQDPEQGYTDTQYF
>TRBV19
CASSMGGITEAFF
>TRBV4-1
CASSQDQRGTEAFF
>TRBV16
CASSQWREANYGYTF
>TRBV10-3
CAITKDRENGYTF
>TRBV11-2
CASSLGTGGYEQYF